Presented here are 31 T cell receptor beta chains from one specimen sequenced in a study of graft-versus-host responses after intestinal transplantation. These receptors' targets are unknown. TCRdb's table, derived via immunoSEQ multiplex PCR, lists solely in-frame clones and lacks some. The data show fewer than 110,000 clones, 90% to 95% seen once. Sequencing was performed on unstimulated CD8+ T cells sorted from spleen or lymph node cells, taken before intestinal transplant. The receptors here all came from a human donor who received an intestinal transplant.

This clone has only one observation. V gene TRBV5-4 combines with J gene TRBJ2-1; 11 nucleotides line up with TRBD2. V gave up 0 bases and J gave up 8 bases; unmatched junction bases: 1. The CDR3 length is 14 residues. Germline V CDR1 and CDR2: SGHNT, YYREEE (reference sequence). The CDR3 sequence: CASSLVAGGDEQFF. Written as DNA, the CDR3 is TGTGCCAGCAGCTTGGTAGCGGGGGGGGATGAGCAGTTCTTC.

The chain links TRBV23-1 to TRBJ1-4, with D maybe TRBD1 (5 bases). TRBV23-1 is assigned to the ORF class and has an uncertain function. Trimming took 0 bases from V and 4 from J, leaving 15 bases between them. There are 17 residues in the CDR3. This CDR3 reads CASSQSGGVRSNEKLFF. The CDR3 DNA reads as TGCGCCAGCAGTCAATCGGGAGGGGTAAGGAGTAATGAAAAACTGTTTTTT.

The chain has TRBV6-5 and TRBJ1-1; D may be TRBD1 (5 bases). The CDR3 length is 15 residues. V lost 7 bases, J lost 3 bases, and 18 bases lay in between. In germline, CDR1 is MNHEY, CDR2 SVGAGI. The CDR3 region is CASILWGGTDTEAFF. The DNA for the CDR3 is TGTGCCAGCATCCTATGGGGGGGAACGGACACTGAAGCTTTCTTT.

CDR3 DNA: TGCGCCAGCAGCCAAGACGTTTCCGGACAGGCCACTTTATATGGCTACACCTTC. Residues: CASSQDVSGQATLYGYTF. The V gene is TRBV4-1, the J gene TRBJ1-2, with 7 bases fitting TRBD1. Germline lookup yields CDR1 MGHRA and CDR2 YSYEKL. Trimming took 0 bases from V and 5 from J; bases not matched to a gene: 15. This CDR3 contains 18 residues.

The rearrangement joins TRBV5-4 to TRBJ1-1; D is perhaps TRBD1 (5 bases). The CDR3 sequence is 13 residues long. Germline V CDR1 and CDR2: SGHNT, YYREEE (reference sequence). The V end lost 2 bases, the J end lost 1 base, and 6 bases lay between the germline ends. The CDR3 spells CASSFGQNTEAFF. DNA of the CDR3: TGTGCCAGCAGCTTCGGACAGAACACTGAAGCTTTCTTT.

The rearrangement joins TRBV30 to TRBJ2-2; possible D gene TRBD2, 7 bases. V was shortened by 5 bases and J by 6 bases, with 10 bases between the two germline ends. The CDR3 runs 12 residues. In germline, CDR1 is GTSNPN, CDR2 SVGIG (reference sequence). CDR3 residues: CAWDGGPGELFF. CDR3 in DNA: TGTGCCTGGGACGGGGGGCCCGGGGAGCTGTTTTTT.

The gene calls are TRBV5-6 and TRBJ2-5; the D is unclear. The CDR3 consists of 15 residues. Trimming cost V 3 bases and J 0 bases, with 12 bases left between them. CDR1 and CDR2 from the germline V gene are SGHDT and YYEEEE. CDR3 DNA sequence: TGTGCCAGCAGCTCGACAACCCGGAACCAAGAGACCCAGTACTTC. Protein sequence: CASSSTTRNQETQYF.

This rearrangement joins TRBV12-5 to TRBJ2-3; 10 nucleotides align to TRBD2. After removal of 5 bases from V and 2 bases from J, the junction contained 13 bases not matched to a gene. The CDR3 has 18 amino acids. The germline V gene has CDR1 LGHNT and CDR2 FRNRAP. The CDR3 is CASGLGVAGGRYTDTQYF. The DNA of the CDR3 is TGTGCTAGTGGTCTGGGAGTAGCGGGGGGTCGTTACACAGATACGCAGTATTTT.

The chain recombines TRBV27 with TRBJ1-2; 9 positions match TRBD1. V was clipped by 0 bases and J by 4 bases; unmatched bases: 12. CDR1 is MNHEY, CDR2 SMNVEV, per germline (reference sequence). The CDR3 totals 18 residues. The CDR3 DNA reads as TGTGCCAGCAGTTTATCCGCGACAGGGGGGTCGCGTTCCTATGGCTACACCTTC. It specifies CASSLSATGGSRSYGYTF.

This clone has a handful of counts. The junction and the germline gene differ at one end; a read error may be behind it. This rearrangement joins TRBV30 to TRBJ1-1; possibly TRBD1 for D (5 bases). In germline, CDR1 is GTSNPN, CDR2 SVGIG (reference sequence). The CDR3 loop spans 15 amino acids. The CDR3 DNA reads TGTGCCTGGAGTGTAAGTTTAGGGGTGAAAACTGAAGCTTTCTTT. It is translated as CAWSVSLGVKTEAFF. The full variable domain, with the rest looked up from reference TRBV30 and TRBJ1-1, is SQTIHQWPATLVQPVGSPLSLECTVEGTSNPNLYWYRQAAGRGLQLLFYSVGIGQISSEVPQNLSASRPQDRQFILSSKKLLLSDSGFYLCAWSVSLGVKTEAFFGQGTRLTVV.

V and J are TRBV9 and TRBJ2-3, with TRBD2 matching 7 bases. V gave up 2 bases and J gave up 2 bases; unmatched junction bases: 5. This CDR3 has 15 amino acids. The V gene's germline CDR1 is SGDLS and CDR2 YYNGEE. The CDR3 DNA follows: TGTGCCAGCAGCGTCATGGGACTAAACACAGATACGCAGTATTTT. Protein product: CASSVMGLNTDTQYF.

The chain couples TRBV25-1 to TRBJ1-4, with a weak D call TRBD1 (6 bases). Trimming took off 4 bases at V and 7 bases at J, with 16 bases between the two ends. Germline lookup yields CDR1 MGHDK and CDR2 SYGVNS. This CDR3 contains 15 residues. CDR3 loop: CASSGTAREGEKLFF. CDR3 nucleotide sequence: TGTGCCAGCAGTGGGACAGCCCGTGAGGGTGAAAAACTGTTTTTT.

The chain links TRBV11-2 to TRBJ2-7; D might be TRBD1 (6 bases). This CDR3 has 14 amino acids. V was cut by 5 bases and J by 0 bases, with 11 bases left in between. Germline values: CDR1 SGHAT, CDR2 FQNNGV. The DNA for the CDR3 is TGTGCCAGCAGCCAGGGACACAGCTCCTACGAGCAGTACTTC. Protein: CASSQGHSSYEQYF.

V and J are TRBV2 and TRBJ1-1, with D unresolved. CDR1 is SNHLY and CDR2 is FYNNEI in the germline V gene. Between the trimmed V and J ends, which lost 0 bases and 6 bases, there was a span of 5 bases. The CDR3 runs 12 residues. The CDR3 protein is CASSEAHPEAFF. CDR3 bases: TGTGCCAGCAGTGAAGCCCATCCTGAAGCTTTCTTT. The complete variable domain, with remaining parts taken from reference TRBV2 and TRBJ1-1, reads EPEVTQTPSHQVTQMGQEVILRCVPISNHLYFYWYRQILGQKVEFLVSFYNNEISEKSEIFDDQFSVERPDGSNFTLKIRSTKLEDSAMYFCASSEAHPEAFFGQGTRLTVV.

The chain combines TRBV6-5 with TRBJ1-4; perhaps TRBD1 as D (6 bases). The V gene lost 2 bases and the J gene lost 9 bases, with 10 bases spanning the gap. This CDR3 contains 13 residues. CDR1 and CDR2 from the germline V gene are MNHEY and SVGAGI. Written as DNA, the CDR3 is TGTGCCAGCAGTTACCCCGGACAGAAAAAACTGTTTTTT. Translating gives CASSYPGQKKLFF.

The V call is TRBV19, the J call TRBJ1-5; weak D call: TRBD1 (5 bases). The CDR3 consists of 12 residues. The germline V gene has CDR1 LNHDA and CDR2 SQIVND (reference sequence). V lost 6 bases and J 6 bases, leaving 9 bases between the germline ends. The chain's CDR3 is CASRLGAQPQHF. The DNA for the CDR3 is TGTGCCAGTAGACTAGGGGCTCAGCCCCAGCATTTT.

The chain carries TRBV27 and TRBJ2-7; TRBD2 might be the D (6 bases). The germline CDR1 and CDR2 sequences are MNHEY and SMNVEV (reference sequence). This CDR3 spans 13 amino acids. V lost 2 bases to trimming and J lost 5 bases, with 10 bases between them. In nucleotides, the CDR3 is TGTGCCAGCAGTTTAGGAGGGGAACACGAGCAGTACTTC. Amino acids: CASSLGGEHEQYF.

J is TRBJ1-6 and V is TRBV10-3; D gene unclear. CDR3 size: 14 residues. The germline V gene encodes CDR1 ENHRY and CDR2 SYGVKD. V lost 2 bases and J lost 3, with 5 bases in between. Written as DNA, the CDR3 is TGTGCCATCAGTGAGGGTAACTATAATTCACCCCTCCACTTT. Protein product: CAISEGNYNSPLHF.

The chain is built from TRBV29-1 and TRBJ2-6; no clear D. Germline V CDR1 and CDR2: SQVTM, ANQGSEA. The length of the CDR3 is 14 residues. Trimming took 3 bases from V and 0 from J, leaving 6 bases between them. The CDR3 coding sequence is TGCAGCGTTGAGCGGTTCTCTGGGGCCAACGTCCTGACTTTC. This codes for CSVERFSGANVLTF.

CDR3 region: CASSSRSGVFQETQYF. In DNA, the CDR3 is TGTGCCAGCAGCTCCCGAAGCGGGGTGTTCCAAGAGACCCAGTACTTC. V is TRBV7-2 and J is TRBJ2-5; 7 bases agree with TRBD2. Germline CDR1 is SGHTA and CDR2 is FQGNSA. V dropped 4 bases and J dropped 1; count of bases not matched to a gene: 9. CDR3 size: 16 residues.

This sequence joins TRBV11-1 and TRBJ2-1; D is ambiguous. CDR1 SGHAT and CDR2 FQDESV come from the germline V gene (reference sequence). V was cut by 2 bases and J by 4 bases, with 9 bases left in between. CDR3 length equals 14 residues. The CDR3 protein is CASSLPGVYNEQFF. The CDR3 coding sequence is TGTGCCAGCAGCTTACCGGGCGTGTACAATGAGCAGTTCTTC.

The rearrangement links TRBV28 to TRBJ2-1; D unresolved. CDR1 is MDHEN and CDR2 is SYDVKM in the germline V gene. With 2 bases removed from V and 7 bases from J, the gap between germline ends came to 15 bases. This CDR3 is built from 15 residues. The CDR3 region is CASSLGEPPLNEQFF. The CDR3 DNA follows: TGTGCCAGCAGTTTAGGGGAACCCCCATTGAATGAGCAGTTCTTC.

The chain couples TRBV6-1 to TRBJ1-3, with a weak D call TRBD1 (6 bases). Trimming removed 8 bases at V and 0 bases at J, with 11 bases between. This CDR3 has 14 residues. CDR1 is MNHNS, CDR2 SASEGT, per germline. CDR3 region: CASSGRGSGNTIYF. DNA for the CDR3: TGTGCCAGCTCCGGCAGGGGCTCTGGAAACACCATATATTTT.

The rearrangement joins TRBV27 to TRBJ2-1, with D perhaps being TRBD1 or TRBD2 (5 bases each). From germline, CDR1 is MNHEY and CDR2 SMNVEV (reference sequence). The CDR3 length is 13 residues. The ends were cut back, 3 bases at V and 8 bases at J, with 11 bases in the middle. CDR3 protein: CASSLGVGDEQFF. The CDR3 DNA reads as TGTGCCAGCAGTTTGGGGGTGGGCGATGAGCAGTTCTTC.

The rearrangement joins TRBV9 to TRBJ1-1; a weak D match, TRBD1 (5 bases). The germline V and J ends were trimmed by 3 bases and 13 bases, with 22 bases remaining between them. The CDR3 runs 14 residues. The V gene's germline CDR1 is SGDLS and CDR2 YYNGEE. The CDR3 loop reads CASSGGGPQHDVFF. CDR3 nucleotide sequence: TGTGCCAGCAGCGGGGGGGGACCCCAGCATGATGTTTTCTTT.

The chain carries TRBV7-9 and TRBJ1-1; 9 nucleotides match TRBD1. The CDR3 sequence is 14 residues long. Germline V gene sequence: CDR1 SEHNR, CDR2 FQNEAQ (reference sequence). V was clipped by 8 bases and J by 5 bases; unmatched bases: 9. The CDR3 spells CASESGTGKTEAFF. The CDR3 region has the DNA TGTGCCAGCGAGTCCGGGACAGGGAAAACTGAAGCTTTCTTT.

The chain has TRBV5-5 and TRBJ1-6; the D is unclear. The length of the CDR3 is 14 residues. Trimming removed 2 bases from V and 9 bases from J, with 12 bases in between. The germline V gene encodes CDR1 SGHKS and CDR2 YYEKEE (reference sequence). Here the CDR3 reads CASSLWTTPSPLHF. CDR3 bases: TGTGCCAGCAGCTTATGGACTACCCCTTCACCCCTCCACTTT.

The chain uses TRBV4-1 and TRBJ2-5; the match to TRBD2 covers 7 bases. With V trimmed by 3 bases and J by 5 bases, 6 bases remained unmatched. The CDR3 totals 14 residues. Germline V lookup: CDR1 MGHRA, CDR2 YSYEKL. CDR3 amino acids: CASSQARGVETQYF. In DNA form, the CDR3 reads TGCGCCAGCAGCCAGGCCCGGGGGGTCGAGACCCAGTACTTC.

This chain joins TRBV6-1 and TRBJ2-7; the match to TRBD1 covers 7 bases. The CDR3 runs to 15 residues. V gave up 4 bases and J gave up 5 bases; unmatched junction bases: 11. Germline V gene data show CDR1 as MNHNS and CDR2 as SASEGT. In DNA form, the CDR3 reads TGTGCCAGCAGTGGGGGTGACAGGGTCGTAAACGAGCAGTACTTC. The encoded protein is CASSGGDRVVNEQYF.

V is TRBV27 and J is TRBJ2-7; D is uncertain. V was pared by 5 bases and J by 5 bases, with 10 bases between. The CDR3 is made up of 12 amino acids. Germline assignment: CDR1 MNHEY and CDR2 SMNVEV (reference sequence). CDR3 DNA: TGTGCCAGCAGTCAACCCCCCGACGAGCAGTACTTC. Protein sequence: CASSQPPDEQYF.

V is TRBV4-1 and J is TRBJ2-7, with D maybe TRBD2 (6 bases). This CDR3 is 16 amino acids long. The ends were cut back, 3 bases at V and 0 bases at J, with 15 bases in the middle. Germline V gene data show CDR1 as MGHRA and CDR2 as YSYEKL. This CDR3 is CASSHAGTLDSYEQYF. CDR3 bases: TGCGCCAGCAGCCATGCCGGGACTCTCGACTCCTACGAGCAGTACTTC.